The 30 T cell receptor beta chains below all came from one sample that was sequenced in a study of T cell responses to AZD1222 COVID-19 vaccine. Some clones are missing from TCRdb's copy, which holds only in-frame ones; the method was immunoSEQ multiplex PCR. The sample yields approximately 67,000 clones, about 89% seen once. Sequenced material: peripheral blood, taken 28 days after the second AZD1222 dose. The receptors come from an adult who received the AZD1222 COVID-19 vaccine.

The rearrangement joins TRBV5-1 to TRBJ1-4; the D is unclear. CDR1 is SGHRS, CDR2 YFSETQ, per germline. CDR3 size: 15 residues. V lost 4 bases and J 0 bases, leaving 10 bases between the germline ends. DNA of the CDR3: TGCGCCAGCAGCGAGGACGGTGCAACTAATGAAAAACTGTTTTTT. Its translation is CASSEDGATNEKLFF.

The rearrangement links TRBV4-1 to TRBJ2-2, with 7 bases that match TRBD2. Germline V gene sequence: CDR1 MGHRA, CDR2 YSYEKL. The V and J ends lost 1 base and 4 bases, in that order; junction bases with no gene match: 3. The CDR3 is 15 residues long. The CDR3 is CASSQGTRLTGELFF. The DNA for the CDR3 is TGCGCCAGCAGCCAAGGGACTAGACTCACCGGGGAGCTGTTTTTT.

This chain links TRBV29-1 with TRBJ1-1; D is undetermined. CDR1 is SQVTM, CDR2 ANQGSEA, per germline. The CDR3 covers 13 residues. The V end was cut by 6 bases, the J end by 0 bases, with 11 bases between. CDR3 DNA sequence: TGCAGCGTCGTTAGACCAGTGAACACTGAAGCTTTCTTT. It encodes CSVVRPVNTEAFF.

V usage is TRBV5-5 and J usage is TRBJ2-7, with TRBD1 matching 7 bases. This CDR3 is built from 14 residues. Trimming cost V 2 bases and J 0 bases; bases outside gene matches: 2. In germline, CDR1 is SGHKS, CDR2 YYEKEE (reference sequence). The CDR3 coding sequence is TGTGCCAGCAGCTTCTGGGACAGCTCCTACGAGCAGTACTTC. Protein product: CASSFWDSSYEQYF. The full variable domain, with the rest looked up from reference TRBV5-5 and TRBJ2-7, is DAGVTQSPTHLIKTRGQQVTLRCSPISGHKSVSWYQQVLGQGPQFIFQYYEKEERGRGNFPDRFSARQFPNYSSELNVNALLLGDSALYLCASSFWDSSYEQYFGPGTRLTVT.

The J gene is TRBJ1-2, the V gene TRBV6-5; D perhaps matches TRBD1 (6 bases). The germline V and J ends were trimmed by 5 bases and 5 bases, with 12 bases remaining between them. The germline V gene encodes CDR1 MNHEY and CDR2 SVGAGI. There are 13 residues in the CDR3. For the CDR3, the DNA is TGTGCCAGCAGTCGGGACAAGAGTTATGGCTACACCTTC. Its protein product is CASSRDKSYGYTF.

J is TRBJ2-1 and V is TRBV9; perhaps D is TRBD1 or TRBD2 (7 bases each). Germline V lookup: CDR1 SGDLS, CDR2 YYNGEE. This CDR3 is built from 12 residues. V lost 7 bases, J lost 7 bases, and 12 bases lay in between. The CDR3 DNA is TGTGCCAGCGCTCAGGGGGGGAATGAGCAGTTCTTC. Translating gives CASAQGGNEQFF.

The rearrangement links TRBV6-1 to TRBJ1-6, with D perhaps TRBD1 (6 bases). The CDR3 runs to 14 residues. The V end lost 4 bases, the J end lost 8 bases, and 12 bases lay between the germline ends. Germline CDR1 and CDR2: MNHNS and SASEGT. CDR3 sequence reads: CASSVRTVDSPLHF. In DNA form, the CDR3 reads TGTGCCAGCAGTGTTCGGACAGTGGATTCACCCCTCCACTTT.

This chain connects TRBV6-5 to TRBJ2-3; 9 nucleotides match TRBD2. CDR3 length: 14 amino acids. Germline V gene sequence: CDR1 MNHEY, CDR2 SVGAGI. Trimming took 6 bases from V and 5 from J; bases not matched to a gene: 6. CDR3 in amino acids: CASRIAGVGDTQYF. Here the CDR3 DNA reads TGTGCCAGCAGAATAGCGGGAGTTGGAGATACGCAGTATTTT.

This sequence joins TRBV28 and TRBJ1-4; 9 bases are a match to TRBD1. The CDR3 contains 14 residues. V lost 6 bases to trimming and J lost 11 bases; unmatched junction nucleotides: 10. Germline assignment: CDR1 MDHEN and CDR2 SYDVKM. CDR3 DNA: TGTGCCAGCAGGATCCGGGACAGGGAGGGTAAACTGTTTTTT. Translating gives CASRIRDREGKLFF.

V usage is TRBV18 and J usage is TRBJ1-2, with D perhaps TRBD1 (6 bases). This CDR3 is 13 amino acids long. The V and J ends lost 0 bases and 7 bases respectively, with 9 bases between them. In germline, CDR1 is KGHSH, CDR2 LQKENI. CDR3 DNA: TGTGCCAGCTCACCACCGGGGGGCGGTGGCTACACCTTC. Protein product: CASSPPGGGGYTF.

The chain employs TRBV27 and TRBJ1-5; D remains unclear. The V and J ends lost 7 bases and 0 bases respectively, with 19 bases between them. The CDR3 length is 17 residues. CDR1 and CDR2 from the germline V gene are MNHEY and SMNVEV (reference sequence). This CDR3 is CASKERTNRYSNQPQHF. For the CDR3, the DNA is TGTGCCAGCAAGGAGCGAACCAACAGATATAGCAATCAGCCCCAGCATTTT.

The chain combines TRBV19 with TRBJ2-2; no reliable D call. CDR3 size: 16 residues. Germline assignment: CDR1 LNHDA and CDR2 SQIVND (reference sequence). V was shortened by 6 bases and J by 5 bases, with 19 bases between the two germline ends. CDR3 amino acids: CASREPVGRLTGELFF. The DNA for the CDR3 is TGTGCCAGTAGGGAACCCGTGGGCAGGTTGACCGGGGAGCTGTTTTTT.

This clone has a handful of counts. The V and J genes are TRBV7-2 and TRBJ1-1; no firm D call. Trimming cost V 1 base and J 6 bases, with 9 bases left between them. CDR3 length equals 13 residues. Germline V gives CDR1 SGHTA, CDR2 FQGNSA. CDR3 sequence (DNA): TGTGCCAGCAGCTTAGTTGAGGGATCTGAAGCTTTCTTT. Translating it yields CASSLVEGSEAFF. The full variable domain, completed using reference TRBV7-2 and TRBJ1-1, is GAGVSQSPSNKVTEKGKDVELRCDPISGHTALYWYRQSLGQGLEFLIYFQGNSAPDKSGLPSDRFSAERTGGSVSTLTIQRTQQEDSAVYLCASSLVEGSEAFFGQGTRLTVV.

The genes are TRBV28 and TRBJ2-2, with unresolved D. The CDR3 contains 12 residues. The V and J ends lost 1 base and 6 bases respectively, with 3 bases between them. Germline V CDR1 and CDR2: MDHEN, SYDVKM. The DNA for the CDR3 is TGTGCCAGCAGTTTATCGTCCGGGGAGCTGTTTTTT. Protein product: CASSLSSGELFF.

The CDR3: CASSQGGLYGYTF. The CDR3, as DNA: TGTGCCAGCAGTCAGGGGGGGCTCTATGGCTACACCTTC. V is TRBV28 and J is TRBJ1-2; 7 nucleotides agree with TRBD1. The CDR3 covers 13 residues. The V segment lost 5 bases and the J segment 4 bases; nucleotides outside the gene matches: 4. Germline V gives CDR1 MDHEN, CDR2 SYDVKM.

The chain couples TRBV4-1 to TRBJ2-3; D is unclear. CDR1 is MGHRA and CDR2 is YSYEKL in the germline V gene. Between the trimmed V and J ends, which lost 1 base and 2 bases, there was a span of 7 bases. The CDR3 is 14 residues long. CDR3 sequence: CASSQGSYTDTQYF. In DNA, the CDR3 is TGCGCCAGCAGCCAAGGTAGCTACACAGATACGCAGTATTTT.

The chain employs TRBV7-9 and TRBJ1-5, with D unclear. CDR3 length: 14 residues. The V end lost 11 bases, the J end lost 3 bases, and 17 bases lay between the germline ends. CDR1 and CDR2 from the germline V gene are SEHNR and FQNEAQ (reference sequence). The CDR3, as DNA: TGTGCCTCACAAAATGCCGGTTCCAATCAGCCCCAGCATTTT. Its protein is CASQNAGSNQPQHF.

The rearrangement joins TRBV7-8 to TRBJ2-5; D ambiguous. The CDR3 runs 13 residues. The germline V and J ends were trimmed by 5 bases and 7 bases, with 14 bases remaining between them. The germline gives CDR1 SGHVS, CDR2 FQNEAQ. The CDR3 sequence: CASSPVGSGTQYF. The DNA for the CDR3 is TGTGCCAGCAGCCCAGTCGGTTCCGGGACCCAGTACTTC.

The chain links TRBV6-5 to TRBJ2-7, with D perhaps matching TRBD1 or TRBD2 (5 bases each). Germline values: CDR1 MNHEY, CDR2 SVGAGI. Trimming pared 8 bases from V and 5 bases from J, leaving 13 bases between. The CDR3 covers 12 residues. The CDR3 loop is CASGGRLNEQYF. The DNA of the CDR3 is TGTGCCAGCGGGGGTAGGCTAAACGAGCAGTACTTC.

As concerns this clone: At one of its ends the junction is not consistent with the germline gene, which may arise from a read error. The chain carries TRBV5-4 and TRBJ2-7, with a tentative D call TRBD1 (5 bases). The V gene's germline CDR1 is SGHNT and CDR2 YYREEE (reference sequence). CDR3 length: 13 residues. The CDR3 loop reads CASSLGLWAGPDF. The CDR3 nucleotides are TGTGCCAGCAGCTTGGGGCTCTGGGCAGGGCCCGACTTC.

This clone appeared once. The chain couples TRBV20-1 to TRBJ1-1, with 7 bases identical to TRBD1. Germline V lookup: CDR1 DFQATT, CDR2 SNEGSKA (reference sequence). The CDR3 totals 12 residues. J lost 8 bases, V lost 6 bases, and 9 bases had no gene match. CDR3 sequence (DNA): TGCAGTGCGAGTAACAGGGGCCTGGAAGCTTTCTTT. This codes for CSASNRGLEAFF.

The rearrangement uses TRBV3-1 (or the pseudogene TRBV3-2) and TRBJ2-7; 7 bases map to TRBD1. Germline CDR1 and CDR2: LGHDT and YNNKEL (reference sequence). Trimming took 2 bases from V and 3 from J; bases not matched to a gene: 7. The CDR3 length is 15 residues. CDR3: CASSQPGQTHYEQYF. The CDR3 DNA follows: TGTGCCAGCAGCCAACCGGGACAGACACACTACGAGCAGTACTTC.

The chain combines TRBV2 with TRBJ2-4; D is unclear. CDR3 size: 14 residues. In germline, CDR1 is SNHLY, CDR2 FYNNEI. V lost 3 bases to trimming and J lost 9 bases, with 15 bases between them. DNA for the CDR3: TGTGCCAGCAGTGATCCTTATCCGGTCCGCATTCAGTACTTC. Residues: CASSDPYPVRIQYF.

The chain combines TRBV3-1 (or the pseudogene TRBV3-2) with TRBJ2-3, with 15 bases lining up with TRBD2. The junction had 5 bases not matched to a gene; V was cut back by 4 bases and J by 6 bases. Per the germline V gene, CDR1 is LGHDT and CDR2 is YNNKEL (reference sequence). CDR3 length: 16 residues. The CDR3 reads CASSRGLAGGADTQYF. DNA of the CDR3: TGTGCCAGCAGCCGGGGACTAGCGGGAGGAGCGGATACGCAGTATTTT.

The V gene is TRBV5-1, the J gene TRBJ2-5, with D unclear. This CDR3 contains 13 residues. V was shortened by 0 bases and J by 4 bases, with 7 bases between the two germline ends. CDR1 is SGHRS and CDR2 is YFSETQ in the germline V gene. CDR3 bases: TGCGCCAGCAGCTTGGACTTGAGAGAGACCCAGTACTTC. Translating it yields CASSLDLRETQYF.

This chain joins TRBV4-2 and TRBJ2-7, with 8 bases identical to TRBD1. The CDR3 runs 13 residues. From germline, CDR1 is LGHNA and CDR2 YNFKEQ. With V trimmed by 5 bases and J by 5 bases, 5 bases remained unmatched. CDR3 in DNA: TGTGCCAGCAGCAAACCGGACAGGGACGAGCAGTACTTC. Translating gives CASSKPDRDEQYF.

A single count supports this clone. This rearrangement joins TRBV6-4 to TRBJ2-7; TRBD1 matches 8 bases. Unmatched junction bases numbered 6, after V lost 2 bases and J lost 3 bases. Per germline, CDR1 MRHNA and CDR2 SNTAGT. The CDR3 consists of 15 residues. The CDR3: CASSDRQGAFYEQYF. CDR3 bases: TGTGCCAGCAGTGACAGGCAGGGGGCCTTCTACGAGCAGTACTTC.

This sequence joins TRBV6-5 and TRBJ2-7, with 10 bases that match TRBD1. CDR1 and CDR2 (germline): MNHEY, SVGAGI. This CDR3 contains 15 residues. The V and J ends lost 7 bases and 3 bases, in that order; junction bases with no gene match: 9. CDR3 nucleotide sequence: TGTGCCAGCACTAGTGGTGGGACAGGGGACTACGAGCAGTACTTC. Protein: CASTSGGTGDYEQYF.

This chain uses TRBV19 with TRBJ2-2, with a tentative D call TRBD2 (6 bases). The CDR3 spans 15 residues. Germline V gives CDR1 LNHDA, CDR2 SQIVND (reference sequence). Trimming stripped 3 bases from V and 3 bases from J, with 11 bases between. In DNA, the CDR3 is TGTGCCAGTAGTATGTGGAGGGCGGACACCGGGGAGCTGTTTTTT. The encoded protein is CASSMWRADTGELFF.

The rearrangement uses TRBV24-1 and TRBJ1-1; TRBD1 aligns across 7 bases. The CDR3 extends over 16 amino acids. CDR1 KGHDR and CDR2 SFDVKD come from the germline V gene. V lost 4 bases to trimming and J lost 0 bases; unmatched junction nucleotides: 7. CDR3 nucleotide sequence: TGTGCCACCAGTGAGGTGCAGGGGGTAATGAACACTGAAGCTTTCTTT. It yields the protein CATSEVQGVMNTEAFF.